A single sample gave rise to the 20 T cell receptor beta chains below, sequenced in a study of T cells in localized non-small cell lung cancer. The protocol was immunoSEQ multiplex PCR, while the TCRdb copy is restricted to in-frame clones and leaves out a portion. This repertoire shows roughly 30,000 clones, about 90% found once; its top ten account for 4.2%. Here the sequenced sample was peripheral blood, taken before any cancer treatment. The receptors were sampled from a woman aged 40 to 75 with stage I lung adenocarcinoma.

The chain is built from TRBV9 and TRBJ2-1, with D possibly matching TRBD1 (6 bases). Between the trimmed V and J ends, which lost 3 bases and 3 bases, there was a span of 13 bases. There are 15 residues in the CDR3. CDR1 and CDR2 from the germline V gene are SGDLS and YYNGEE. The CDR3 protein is CASSAQGLDYNEQFF. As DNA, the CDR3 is TGTGCCAGCAGCGCACAGGGATTAGACTACAATGAGCAGTTCTTC. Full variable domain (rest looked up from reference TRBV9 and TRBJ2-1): DSGVTQTPKHLITATGQRVTLRCSPRSGDLSVYWYQQSLDQGLQFLIQYYNGEERAKGNILERFSAQQFPDLHSELNLSSLELGDSALYFCASSAQGLDYNEQFFGPGTRLTVL.

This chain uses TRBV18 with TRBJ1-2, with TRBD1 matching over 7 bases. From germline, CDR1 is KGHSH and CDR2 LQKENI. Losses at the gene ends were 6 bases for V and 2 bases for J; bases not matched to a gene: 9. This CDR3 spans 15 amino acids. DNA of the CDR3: TGTGCCAGCTCGACGGACAGGAACACCAACTATGGCTACACCTTC. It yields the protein CASSTDRNTNYGYTF.

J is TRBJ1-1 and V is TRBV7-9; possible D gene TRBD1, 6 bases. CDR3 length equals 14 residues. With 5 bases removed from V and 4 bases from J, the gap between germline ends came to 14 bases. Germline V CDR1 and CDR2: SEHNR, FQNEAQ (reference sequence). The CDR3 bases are TGTGCCAGCAGCATCTACAGGGAAGGCACTGAAGCTTTCTTT. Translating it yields CASSIYREGTEAFF.

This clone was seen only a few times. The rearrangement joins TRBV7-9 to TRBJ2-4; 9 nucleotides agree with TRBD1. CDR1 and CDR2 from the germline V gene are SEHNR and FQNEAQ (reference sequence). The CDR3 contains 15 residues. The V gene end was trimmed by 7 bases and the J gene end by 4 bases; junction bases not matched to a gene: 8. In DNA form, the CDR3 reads TGTGCCAGCACCCGAGTAGGGACAGGGAAAAACATTCAGTACTTC. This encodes CASTRVGTGKNIQYF.

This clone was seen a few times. The CDR3 region has the DNA TGTGCCAGCAGCCCTCCGGGACAACGCACAGATACGCAGTATTTT. Amino acids: CASSPPGQRTDTQYF. V and J are TRBV7-6 and TRBJ2-3, with D tentatively TRBD1 (6 bases). V shed 5 bases and J shed 1 base, with 13 bases lying between them. The CDR3 length is 15 residues. The germline V gene has CDR1 SGHVS and CDR2 FNYEAQ.

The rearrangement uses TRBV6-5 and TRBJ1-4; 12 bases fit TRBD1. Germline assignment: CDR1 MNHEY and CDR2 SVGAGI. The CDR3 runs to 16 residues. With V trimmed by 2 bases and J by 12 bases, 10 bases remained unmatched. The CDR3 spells CASSYGTGGSIWELFF. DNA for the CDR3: TGTGCCAGCAGTTACGGGACAGGGGGCTCCATATGGGAACTGTTTTTT.

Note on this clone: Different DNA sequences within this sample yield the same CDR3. CDR3 bases: TGTGCCAGCAGCGCGGGACGGAAGCGCACTGAAGCTTTCTTT. As protein: CASSAGRKRTEAFF. V usage is TRBV13 and J usage is TRBJ1-1; the D gene is possibly TRBD1 (5 bases). This CDR3 comprises 14 residues. V lost 5 bases and J lost 4, with 14 bases in between. Looked up from germline, CDR1 is PRHDT and CDR2 is FYEKMQ (reference sequence).

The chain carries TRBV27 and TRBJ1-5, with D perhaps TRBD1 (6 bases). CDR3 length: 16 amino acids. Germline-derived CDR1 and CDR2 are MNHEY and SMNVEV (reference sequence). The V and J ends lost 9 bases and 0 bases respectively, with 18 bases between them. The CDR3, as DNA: TGTGCCAGTTCAATTGGGGGGCGAGGTAGCAATCAGCCCCAGCATTTT. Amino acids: CASSIGGRGSNQPQHF.

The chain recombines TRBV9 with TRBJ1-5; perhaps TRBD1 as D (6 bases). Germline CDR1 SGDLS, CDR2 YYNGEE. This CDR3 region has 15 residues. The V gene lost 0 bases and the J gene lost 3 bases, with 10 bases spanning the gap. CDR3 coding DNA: TGTGCCAGCAGCGTAGACGCAGGGGCCAATCAGCCCCAGCATTTT. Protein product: CASSVDAGANQPQHF. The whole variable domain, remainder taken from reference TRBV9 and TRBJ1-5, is DSGVTQTPKHLITATGQRVTLRCSPRSGDLSVYWYQQSLDQGLQFLIQYYNGEERAKGNILERFSAQQFPDLHSELNLSSLELGDSALYFCASSVDAGANQPQHFGDGTRLSIL.

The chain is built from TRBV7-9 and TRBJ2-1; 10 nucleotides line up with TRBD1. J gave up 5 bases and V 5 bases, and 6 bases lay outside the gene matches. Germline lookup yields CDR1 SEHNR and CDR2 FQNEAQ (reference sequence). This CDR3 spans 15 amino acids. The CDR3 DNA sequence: TGTGCCAGCAGCCTGGGACAGGGGTCCCACAATGAGCAGTTCTTC. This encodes CASSLGQGSHNEQFF.

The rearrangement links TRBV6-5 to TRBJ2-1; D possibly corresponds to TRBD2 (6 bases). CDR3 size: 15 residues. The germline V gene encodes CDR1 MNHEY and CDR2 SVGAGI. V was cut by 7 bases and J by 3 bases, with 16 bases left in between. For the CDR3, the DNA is TGTGCCAGCACCCTCGGAAGGGGAGGCTACAATGAGCAGTTCTTC. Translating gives CASTLGRGGYNEQFF.

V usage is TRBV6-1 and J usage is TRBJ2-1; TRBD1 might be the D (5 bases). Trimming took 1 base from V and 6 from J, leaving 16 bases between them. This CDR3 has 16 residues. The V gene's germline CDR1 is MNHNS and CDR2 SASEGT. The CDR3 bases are TGTGCCAGCAGTGAAGACCCGCAGGGCTCGGGCAATGAGCAGTTCTTC. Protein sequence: CASSEDPQGSGNEQFF.

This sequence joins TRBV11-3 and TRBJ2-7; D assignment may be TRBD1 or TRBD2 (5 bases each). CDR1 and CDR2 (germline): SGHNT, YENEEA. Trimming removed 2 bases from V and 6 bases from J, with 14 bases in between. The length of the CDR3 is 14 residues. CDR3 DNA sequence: TGTGCCAGCAGCTTACGTCCGGGACGCAGCGAGCAGTACTTC. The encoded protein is CASSLRPGRSEQYF.

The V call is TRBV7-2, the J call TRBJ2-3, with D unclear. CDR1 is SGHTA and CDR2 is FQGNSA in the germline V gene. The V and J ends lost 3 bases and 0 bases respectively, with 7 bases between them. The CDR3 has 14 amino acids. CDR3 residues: CASSLTSSTDTQYF. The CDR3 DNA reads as TGTGCCAGCAGCTTGACCTCTAGCACAGATACGCAGTATTTT.

For the CDR3, the DNA is TGTGCCAGCAGCCCTCTAGCGGGGGGGCGAGAGACCCAGTACTTC. It translates to CASSPLAGGRETQYF. The chain combines TRBV5-5 with TRBJ2-5; 12 bases match TRBD2. The CDR3 has 15 residues. The germline CDR1 and CDR2 sequences are SGHKS and YYEKEE (reference sequence). Trimming took 4 bases from V and 4 from J; bases not matched to a gene: 5.

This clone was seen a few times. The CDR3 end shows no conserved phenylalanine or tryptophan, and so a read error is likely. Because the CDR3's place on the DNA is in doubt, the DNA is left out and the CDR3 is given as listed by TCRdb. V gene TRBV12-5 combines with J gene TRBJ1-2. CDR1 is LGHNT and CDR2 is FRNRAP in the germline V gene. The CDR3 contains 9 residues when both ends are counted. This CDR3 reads CASGLRGPL.

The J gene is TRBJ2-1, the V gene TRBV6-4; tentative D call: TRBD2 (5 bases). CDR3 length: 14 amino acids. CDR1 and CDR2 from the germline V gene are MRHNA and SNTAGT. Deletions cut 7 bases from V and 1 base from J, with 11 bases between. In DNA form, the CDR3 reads TGTGCCAGCACCGACGAGCGGTCCTACAATGAGCAGTTCTTC. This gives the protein CASTDERSYNEQFF.

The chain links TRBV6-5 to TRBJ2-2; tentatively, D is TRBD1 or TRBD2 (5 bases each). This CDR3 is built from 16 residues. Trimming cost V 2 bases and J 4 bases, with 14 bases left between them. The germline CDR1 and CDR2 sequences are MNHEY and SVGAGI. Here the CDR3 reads CASSYRTMGTTGELFF. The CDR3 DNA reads TGTGCCAGCAGTTACAGGACGATGGGGACCACCGGGGAGCTGTTTTTT.

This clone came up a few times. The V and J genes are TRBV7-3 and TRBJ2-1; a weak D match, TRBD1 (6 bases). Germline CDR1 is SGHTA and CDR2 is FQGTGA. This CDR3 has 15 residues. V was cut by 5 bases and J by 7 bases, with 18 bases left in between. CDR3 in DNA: TGTGCCAGCAGCCCCAGGGGCGGACCCGAGAATGAGCAGTTCTTC. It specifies CASSPRGGPENEQFF. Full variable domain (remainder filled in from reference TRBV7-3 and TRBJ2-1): GAGVSQTPSNKVTEKGKYVELRCDPISGHTALYWYRQSLGQGPEFLIYFQGTGAADDSGLPNDRFFAVRPEGSVSTLKIQRTERGDSAVYLCASSPRGGPENEQFFGPGTRLTVL.

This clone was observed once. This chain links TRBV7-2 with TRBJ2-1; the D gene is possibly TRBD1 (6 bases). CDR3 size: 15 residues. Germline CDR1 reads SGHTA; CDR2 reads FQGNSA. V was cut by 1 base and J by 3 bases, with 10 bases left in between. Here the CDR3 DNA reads TGTGCCAGCAGCTTAGGGTGGGGGCACTACAATGAGCAGTTCTTC. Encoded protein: CASSLGWGHYNEQFF. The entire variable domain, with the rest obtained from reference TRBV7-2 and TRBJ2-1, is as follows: GAGVSQSPSNKVTEKGKDVELRCDPISGHTALYWYRQSLGQGLEFLIYFQGNSAPDKSGLPSDRFSAERTGGSVSTLTIQRTQQEDSAVYLCASSLGWGHYNEQFFGPGTRLTVL.